One and the same sample provided the 17 T cell receptor beta chains below, sequenced in a study of T cell responses to AZD1222 COVID-19 vaccine. The table came from immunoSEQ multiplex PCR; TCRdb's copy has only in-frame clones and leaves some out. The sample gives 160,000 or so clones, 85% to 95% of which show up once; approximately 1.4% is in the top ten. The sample in question was peripheral blood, obtained 28 days after the second AZD1222 dose. The receptor set was obtained from an adult who received the AZD1222 COVID-19 vaccine.

The chain couples TRBV4-1 to TRBJ1-1; D is uncertain. The CDR3 contains 13 residues. Per germline, CDR1 MGHRA and CDR2 YSYEKL. The ends were cut back, 7 bases at V and 1 base at J, with 10 bases in the middle. As DNA, the CDR3 is TGCGCCAGCAAGGTACAACAGAACACTGAAGCTTTCTTT. As protein: CASKVQQNTEAFF.

The V and J genes are TRBV19 and TRBJ1-2; D is perhaps TRBD1 (5 bases). The CDR3 covers 14 residues. Trimming pared 9 bases from V and 4 bases from J, leaving 18 bases between. Looked up from germline, CDR1 is LNHDA and CDR2 is SQIVND (reference sequence). The CDR3 spells CASYLGGTGYGYTF. CDR3 in DNA: TGTGCCAGCTATCTCGGCGGGACCGGCTATGGCTACACCTTC.

The rearrangement links TRBV27 to TRBJ2-5, with TRBD1 matching 8 bases. The CDR3 is made up of 15 amino acids. Unmatched junction bases numbered 5, after V lost 5 bases and J lost 0 bases. Germline V gives CDR1 MNHEY, CDR2 SMNVEV (reference sequence). CDR3 residues: CASSPDRAYQETQYF. The CDR3 region has the DNA TGTGCCAGCAGTCCGGACAGGGCCTACCAAGAGACCCAGTACTTC.

V and J are TRBV10-2 and TRBJ2-3, with no clear D. This CDR3 is built from 12 residues. Germline CDR1 WSHSY, CDR2 SAAADI. V was shortened by 4 bases and J by 4 bases, with 6 bases between the two germline ends. CDR3 DNA: TGCGCCAGCAGTGTCCTTTCAGATACGCAGTATTTT. Translation gives CASSVLSDTQYF.

This rearrangement joins TRBV29-1 to TRBJ1-1; D is undetermined. V lost 8 bases and J 7 bases, leaving 14 bases between the germline ends. The CDR3 is 11 amino acids. Germline V gene sequence: CDR1 SQVTM, CDR2 ANQGSEA. CDR3 nucleotide sequence: TGCAGCCTAGGTAGGCCCGGTGAAGCTTTCTTT. It translates to CSLGRPGEAFF.

Only one count was recorded for this clone. The CDR3 protein is CASSQPRDRAHEQYF. The DNA of the CDR3 is TGCGCCAGCAGCCAGCCCCGGGACAGGGCCCACGAGCAGTACTTC. The chain uses TRBV4-1 and TRBJ2-7; 9 bases are shared with TRBD1. The V gene end was trimmed by 3 bases and the J gene end by 5 bases; junction bases not matched to a gene: 8. The CDR3 has 15 amino acids. Germline V gives CDR1 MGHRA, CDR2 YSYEKL.

The CDR3 bases are TGTGCCAGCAGTAGCAGGGCCAACTCCTACAATGAGCAGTTCTTC. Translation: CASSSRANSYNEQFF. The chain links TRBV28 to TRBJ2-1; possibly TRBD1 for D (5 bases). Looked up from germline, CDR1 is MDHEN and CDR2 is SYDVKM. The germline V and J ends were trimmed by 5 bases and 0 bases, with 11 bases remaining between them. The CDR3 contains 15 residues.

In its sample, this clone was seen once. The rearrangement links TRBV27 to TRBJ1-2; the D gene is possibly TRBD1 (5 bases). Germline CDR1 and CDR2: MNHEY and SMNVEV (reference sequence). Trimming shortened V by 1 base and J by 6 bases, and 15 bases separated the two germline ends. CDR3 length: 15 amino acids. The chain's CDR3 is CASSLWGGTLDGYTF. The CDR3 DNA sequence: TGTGCCAGCAGTTTATGGGGGGGGACCCTCGATGGCTACACCTTC.

The chain couples TRBV7-2 to TRBJ1-3; D might be TRBD1 (5 bases). From germline, CDR1 is SGHTA and CDR2 FQGNSA. V dropped 3 bases and J dropped 2 bases, with 14 bases sitting between them. This CDR3 region has 16 residues. CDR3 region: CASSFGREGPGNTIYF. The CDR3 DNA reads TGTGCCAGCAGCTTCGGCCGTGAGGGGCCTGGAAACACCATATATTTT.

The chain joins TRBV3-1 (or the pseudogene TRBV3-2) to TRBJ2-3, with 7 bases identical to TRBD2. Germline trimming cut 0 bases from V and 1 base from J; bases unmatched to any gene: 7. The CDR3 totals 17 residues. From germline, CDR1 is LGHDT and CDR2 YNNKEL (reference sequence). The DNA for the CDR3 is TGTGCCAGCAGCCAAGATTTGAGCGGGACTCGCACAGATACGCAGTATTTT. Translation: CASSQDLSGTRTDTQYF.

The genes are TRBV4-2 and TRBJ2-1; the D gene is possibly TRBD2 (6 bases). In germline, CDR1 is LGHNA, CDR2 YNFKEQ. The ends were cut back, 2 bases at V and 2 bases at J, with 19 bases in the middle. The CDR3 runs to 18 residues. The CDR3 DNA reads TGTGCCAGCAGCCAATTCCCCCTCCCGGGAGATACCTACAATGAGCAGTTCTTC. This encodes CASSQFPLPGDTYNEQFF.

The V and J genes are TRBV10-2 and TRBJ1-1, with a weak D call TRBD1 (5 bases). V lost 6 bases and J 3 bases, leaving 14 bases between the germline ends. In germline, CDR1 is WSHSY, CDR2 SAAADI. This CDR3 contains 14 residues. The CDR3 coding sequence is TGCGCCAGCAGGAGGTCGGGGGTGGACACTGAAGCTTTCTTT. As protein: CASRRSGVDTEAFF.

The chain employs TRBV4-2 and TRBJ2-2; 7 bases agree with TRBD2. The V gene's germline CDR1 is LGHNA and CDR2 YNFKEQ. V trimming: 4 bases; J trimming: 4 bases; junction bases outside the gene matches: 12. CDR3 length equals 17 residues. The CDR3 loop is CASSLGTGGGSTGELFF. CDR3 bases: TGTGCCAGCAGCCTCGGGACTGGCGGGGGTAGCACCGGGGAGCTGTTTTTT.

The V call is TRBV5-6, the J call TRBJ2-7; a weak D match, TRBD2 (6 bases). The germline V and J ends were trimmed by 3 bases and 3 bases, with 10 bases remaining between them. Germline-derived CDR1 and CDR2 are SGHDT and YYEEEE. The CDR3 spans 13 residues. The CDR3 region is CASSWRGGYEQYF. CDR3 DNA sequence: TGTGCCAGCAGCTGGCGGGGAGGCTACGAGCAGTACTTC.

This chain uses TRBV30 with TRBJ2-3; a possible D gene is TRBD1 (6 bases). V shed 3 bases and J shed 5 bases, with 21 bases lying between them. Looked up from germline, CDR1 is GTSNPN and CDR2 is SVGIG (reference sequence). CDR3 length equals 16 residues. This CDR3 is CAWSLKWDTYGDTQYF. CDR3 in DNA: TGTGCCTGGAGCCTTAAATGGGACACCTACGGAGATACGCAGTATTTT.

Of note for this clone: Other DNA sequences in this sample translate to the same CDR3. The chain joins TRBV6-5 to TRBJ2-7, with 10 bases matching TRBD1. The CDR3 is made up of 14 amino acids. Germline V gene sequence: CDR1 MNHEY, CDR2 SVGAGI. V trimming: 6 bases; J trimming: 2 bases; junction bases outside the gene matches: 4. Here the CDR3 reads CASRSGTGAYEQYF. CDR3 in DNA: TGTGCCAGCAGGTCCGGGACAGGGGCCTACGAGCAGTACTTC.

This sequence joins TRBV6-6 and TRBJ1-1, with no clear D. V was trimmed by 6 bases and J by 1 base, leaving 9 bases between them. CDR1 and CDR2 from the germline V gene are MNHNY and SVGAGI (reference sequence). The CDR3 runs to 13 residues. For the CDR3, the DNA is TGTGCCAGCAGCTACCCCCAGAACACTGAAGCTTTCTTT. Its translation is CASSYPQNTEAFF.